Listed below are T cell receptor beta chains from one sample, sequenced in a study of blood T cell repertoires in COVID-19. The table came from immunoSEQ multiplex PCR; TCRdb's copy has only in-frame clones and leaves some out. The sample includes about 120,000 clones, about 87% of them seen just once. Sequencing input: peripheral blood. The receptors here all came from a woman between 70 and 85 years old with acute or convalescent COVID-19. The CDR3 runs from the conserved cysteine through the conserved F or W. Each record gives: V gene, J gene, CDR3 protein.

V gene: TRBV27
J gene: TRBJ1-3
CDR3 protein: CASSLWAGGGNTIYF

V gene: TRBV10-2
J gene: TRBJ1-2
CDR3 protein: CASSESPQGGGDYGYTF

V gene: TRBV3-1/TRBV3-2
J gene: TRBJ1-5
CDR3 protein: CASSQDRGHGQPQHF

V gene: TRBV9
J gene: TRBJ1-3
CDR3 protein: CASSVGGTGSGNTIYF

V gene: TRBV19
J gene: TRBJ1-2
CDR3 protein: CASSMGRYGYTF

V gene: TRBV6-5
J gene: TRBJ1-2
CDR3 protein: CASSYSTGGYGYTF

V gene: TRBV9
J gene: TRBJ1-2
CDR3 protein: CASSETGRGYTF

V gene: TRBV10-1
J gene: TRBJ1-4
CDR3 protein: CASSARTGDEKLFF

V gene: TRBV6-6
J gene: TRBJ1-2
CDR3 protein: CASSYSTLTAVYGYTF

V gene: TRBV6-5
J gene: TRBJ2-1
CDR3 protein: CASTKGHSSYNEQFF

V gene: TRBV27
J gene: TRBJ1-2
CDR3 protein: CASSPDRGWSGYTF

V gene: TRBV5-5
J gene: TRBJ2-3
CDR3 protein: CASSLSGGAGGTQYF

V gene: TRBV5-1
J gene: TRBJ1-5
CDR3 protein: CASSPDGGGGGNQPQHF

V gene: TRBV5-1
J gene: TRBJ1-3
CDR3 protein: CASSTGGSGNTIYF

V gene: TRBV6-5
J gene: TRBJ1-2
CDR3 protein: CASSLRSIGYGYTF